The 30 T cell receptor beta chains below all came from one sample that was sequenced in a study of cytomegalovirus exposure and HLA in healthy donors. The PCR ran on 60 Vbeta and 13 Jbeta primers. Sequencing was performed with immunoSEQ multiplex PCR; in TCRdb, only in-frame clones are kept and a portion is missing. The profile shows about 200,000 clones, roughly 81% of them singletons. Sequenced input: PBMCs. Receptor source: a woman in her twenties or thirties in good health and CMV-seropositive.

This chain connects TRBV7-8 to TRBJ2-5; weak D call: TRBD2 (6 bases). The J call is uncertain, as TRBJ2-7 better fits the DNA end. The germline CDR1 and CDR2 sequences are SGHVS and FQNEAQ. The CDR3 loop spans 16 amino acids. The CDR3 loop is CASSALMGGKPNEQYF. CDR3 DNA sequence: TGTGCCAGCAGCGCCCTAATGGGGGGAAAGCCCAACGAGCAGTACTTC.

This clone has a single count. This chain links TRBV28 with TRBJ2-3; D is unclear. There are 12 residues in the CDR3. Germline V gives CDR1 MDHEN, CDR2 SYDVKM. Trimming shortened V by 4 bases and J by 4 bases, and 6 bases separated the two germline ends. The CDR3 region is CASSSNADTQYF. The CDR3 region has the DNA TGTGCCAGCAGTTCTAACGCAGATACGCAGTATTTT.

This chain uses TRBV7-2 with TRBJ2-3; D might be TRBD2 (6 bases). Germline V CDR1 and CDR2: SGHTA, FQGNSA. Trimming took off 1 base at V and 2 bases at J, with 13 bases between the two ends. CDR3 size: 16 residues. CDR3 DNA: TGTGCCAGCAGCTTAGGTCGGCTAGCGAACACAGATACGCAGTATTTT. Translating gives CASSLGRLANTDTQYF.

This clone was seen a handful of times. V usage is TRBV10-2 and J usage is TRBJ2-2; D may be TRBD2 (5 bases). The CDR3 spans 13 residues. Trimming pared 6 bases from V and 4 bases from J, leaving 9 bases between. Per germline, CDR1 WSHSY and CDR2 SAAADI. For the CDR3, the DNA is TGCGCCAGCAGGTGGGCGGGCACCGGGGAGCTGTTTTTT. Translation: CASRWAGTGELFF.

The genes are TRBV7-9 and TRBJ1-4; D is ambiguous. Trimming shortened V by 1 base and J by 1 base, and 7 bases separated the two germline ends. CDR1 is SEHNR, CDR2 FQNEAQ, per germline (reference sequence). The CDR3 is 15 residues long. The CDR3, as DNA: TGTGCCAGCAGCTTAGTAGGAGTAACTAATGAAAAACTGTTTTTT. Its protein is CASSLVGVTNEKLFF.

The J gene is TRBJ1-5, the V gene TRBV10-3; TRBD1 matches 8 bases. CDR3 length: 14 residues. V dropped 6 bases and J dropped 2; count of bases not matched to a gene: 3. Looked up from germline, CDR1 is ENHRY and CDR2 is SYGVKD. In nucleotides, the CDR3 is TGTGCCATCAGCCAGGGACAGGGCAATCAGCCCCAGCATTTT. Translating gives CAISQGQGNQPQHF.

V usage is TRBV9 and J usage is TRBJ2-7; D unresolved. Trimming took off 4 bases at V and 3 bases at J, with 14 bases between the two ends. Looked up from germline, CDR1 is SGDLS and CDR2 is YYNGEE. The CDR3 has 14 amino acids. The CDR3 DNA reads TGTGCCAGCAGCCCGCGACTCTTCAGCTACGAGCAGTACTTC. Encoded protein: CASSPRLFSYEQYF.

This sequence joins TRBV19 and TRBJ2-7; D perhaps matches TRBD2 (5 bases). The CDR3 consists of 15 residues. Germline lookup yields CDR1 LNHDA and CDR2 SQIVND (reference sequence). V was cut by 3 bases and J by 2 bases, with 14 bases left in between. In DNA form, the CDR3 reads TGTGCCAGTAGTATCGTGAGCGGACCAGCCTACGAGCAGTACTTC. Translation: CASSIVSGPAYEQYF.

This clone came up once. The V call is TRBV7-3, the J call TRBJ2-7, with 10 bases that match TRBD2. Germline CDR1 and CDR2: SGHTA and FQGTGA. The CDR3 is 15 amino acids. J lost 5 bases, V lost 3 bases, and 7 bases had no gene match. The CDR3 loop is CASSFSSGSIDEQYF. CDR3 coding DNA: TGTGCCAGCAGCTTTTCTAGCGGGAGCATCGACGAGCAGTACTTC.

This clone was found once. The rearrangement uses TRBV5-1 and TRBJ2-5, with 10 bases identical to TRBD1. The CDR3 spans 18 residues. Germline CDR1 is SGHRS and CDR2 is YFSETQ. With V trimmed by 4 bases and J by 1 base, 13 bases remained unmatched. The CDR3 nucleotides read TGCGCCAGCAGCCCTGGCGGTCCCGGGACAGGGGTCCAAGAGACCCAGTACTTC. It encodes CASSPGGPGTGVQETQYF.

The J gene is TRBJ2-1, the V gene TRBV19; D possibly corresponds to TRBD2 (6 bases). Germline lookup yields CDR1 LNHDA and CDR2 SQIVND (reference sequence). The CDR3 runs to 15 residues. V shed 4 bases and J shed 6 bases, with 16 bases lying between them. CDR3 in amino acids: CASSKSELGGNEQFF. The DNA of the CDR3 is TGTGCCAGTAGTAAATCCGAATTGGGGGGCAATGAGCAGTTCTTC.

The chain links TRBV18 to TRBJ1-5; possibly TRBD1 for D (5 bases). Germline V gene sequence: CDR1 KGHSH, CDR2 LQKENI. This CDR3 spans 15 amino acids. Trimming left V 2 bases short and J 4 bases short, with 12 bases between. The CDR3 region has the DNA TGTGCCAGCTCACCAGGGGCCCCAGCAAATCAGCCCCAGCATTTT. It specifies CASSPGAPANQPQHF.

The chain recombines TRBV7-5 with TRBJ1-4; the table calls TRBD1, which could not be checked here. TRBV7-5 is a pseudogene segment. The length of the CDR3 is 16 residues. The CDR3 DNA is TGTGCCAGAAGCTTTGGGACAGCTCCAACTAATGAAAAACTGTTTTTT. It encodes CARSFGTAPTNEKLFF.

This chain links TRBV4-1 with TRBJ2-3, with TRBD2 matching over 7 bases. Germline V gives CDR1 MGHRA, CDR2 YSYEKL. With V trimmed by 0 bases and J by 0 bases, 3 bases remained unmatched. This CDR3 comprises 16 residues. The CDR3 here is CASSQDRRGSTDTQYF. The CDR3 DNA sequence: TGCGCCAGCAGCCAAGATCGGCGGGGGAGCACAGATACGCAGTATTTT.

J is TRBJ1-2 and V is TRBV19, with D possibly being TRBD1 (6 bases). CDR1 and CDR2 (germline): LNHDA, SQIVND (reference sequence). With 5 bases removed from V and 5 bases from J, the gap between germline ends came to 15 bases. CDR3 length: 14 residues. The CDR3 is CASSPFGQRYGYTF. For the CDR3, the DNA is TGTGCCAGTAGTCCCTTCGGACAGAGATATGGCTACACCTTC.

The sample holds a few counts of this clone. The gene calls are TRBV4-3 and TRBJ1-1, with a possible D match to TRBD1 (5 bases). The CDR3 covers 14 residues. V was cut by 7 bases and J by 1 base, with 13 bases left in between. Germline V gives CDR1 LGHNA, CDR2 YSLEER. CDR3 residues: CASTPGGANTEAFF. As DNA, the CDR3 is TGCGCCAGCACCCCGGGGGGTGCGAACACTGAAGCTTTCTTT.

The CDR3 spells CASSQARGGTSGGTQFF. CDR3 DNA sequence: TGTGCCAGCAGCCAAGCCCGGGGGGGCACTAGCGGGGGAACTCAGTTCTTC. V usage is TRBV4-2 and J usage is TRBJ2-1; the match to TRBD2 covers 11 bases. This CDR3 spans 17 amino acids. J gave up 13 bases and V 1 base, and 15 bases lay outside the gene matches. Germline CDR1 and CDR2: LGHNA and YNFKEQ.

The V call is TRBV29-1, the J call TRBJ2-7; TRBD1 matches at 9 bases. Losses at the gene ends were 7 bases for V and 6 bases for J; bases not matched to a gene: 7. Germline V gene lookup returns CDR1 SQVTM and CDR2 ANQGSEA. The CDR3 length is 12 residues. The CDR3 protein is CSAGQGLSEQYF. CDR3 bases: TGCAGCGCGGGACAGGGATTAAGCGAGCAGTACTTC.

This sequence joins TRBV18 and TRBJ2-5; 7 bases line up with TRBD2. V lost 6 bases to trimming and J lost 4 bases; unmatched junction nucleotides: 11. This CDR3 is 15 amino acids long. Germline loops: CDR1 KGHSH, CDR2 LQKENI. CDR3 protein: CASSLSTGGGETQYF. In nucleotides, the CDR3 is TGTGCCAGCTCCCTCTCCACGGGGGGAGGAGAGACCCAGTACTTC. The full variable domain, rest sourced from reference TRBV18 and TRBJ2-5, is NAGVMQNPRHLVRRRGQEARLRCSPMKGHSHVYWYRQLPEEGLKFMVYLQKENIIDESGMPKERFSAEFPKEGPSILRIQQVVRGDSAAYFCASSLSTGGGETQYFGPGTRLLVL.

The chain is built from TRBV5-6 and TRBJ2-7; TRBD1 matches 7 bases. After removal of 4 bases from V and 3 bases from J, the junction contained 10 bases not matched to a gene. The CDR3 covers 15 residues. In germline, CDR1 is SGHDT, CDR2 YYEEEE. DNA for the CDR3: TGTGCCAGCAGCGCCGGACAGGAGCCCTTCTACGAGCAGTACTTC. This encodes CASSAGQEPFYEQYF.

This sequence joins TRBV29-1 and TRBJ1-1; D might be TRBD1 (5 bases). Germline values: CDR1 SQVTM, CDR2 ANQGSEA. V shed 2 bases and J shed 6 bases, with 10 bases lying between them. The CDR3 sequence is 12 residues long. Written as DNA, the CDR3 is TGCAGCGTTGAACGGTGGGGGGCTGAAGCTTTCTTT. Translated: CSVERWGAEAFF.

This clone was seen only once. The rearrangement uses TRBV18 and TRBJ2-2; 7 bases align to TRBD1. The trim removed 6 bases at V and 6 bases at J, leaving 7 bases unmatched. In germline, CDR1 is KGHSH, CDR2 LQKENI. This CDR3 spans 14 amino acids. The CDR3 sequence is CASSTRGGSGELFF. CDR3 DNA: TGTGCCAGCTCCACGCGAGGGGGCTCCGGGGAGCTGTTTTTT.

The chain employs TRBV14 and TRBJ1-2; D ambiguous. The CDR3 extends over 13 amino acids. Germline CDR1 SGHDN, CDR2 FVKESK. V gave up 4 bases and J gave up 2 bases, with 8 bases separating them. The CDR3 is CASSLTENYGYTF. CDR3 nucleotides: TGTGCCAGCAGCCTGACTGAGAACTATGGCTACACCTTC.

This clone has a handful of counts. The chain uses TRBV9 and TRBJ1-1; 9 bases map to TRBD1. CDR3 size: 15 residues. Germline V gives CDR1 SGDLS, CDR2 YYNGEE. J lost 3 bases, V lost 5 bases, and 8 bases had no gene match. The CDR3 nucleotides are TGTGCCAGCAGTCAGCGGACAGGGGTGGACACTGAAGCTTTCTTT. It is translated as CASSQRTGVDTEAFF. Supplemented by reference TRBV9 and TRBJ1-1, the full variable domain reads DSGVTQTPKHLITATGQRVTLRCSPRSGDLSVYWYQQSLDQGLQFLIQYYNGEERAKGNILERFSAQQFPDLHSELNLSSLELGDSALYFCASSQRTGVDTEAFFGQGTRLTVV.

This chain connects TRBV6-5 to TRBJ2-7; 10 nucleotides line up with TRBD1. The junction had 7 bases not matched to a gene; V was cut back by 5 bases and J by 9 bases. Germline values: CDR1 MNHEY, CDR2 SVGAGI. The CDR3 spans 13 residues. The CDR3 loop reads CASSKGQGIGQYF. The DNA of the CDR3 is TGTGCCAGCAGTAAGGGACAGGGGATTGGGCAGTACTTC.

This clone was detected only a few times. Compared with germline, one end of the junction differs, possibly owing to a read error. This chain connects TRBV4-1 to TRBJ1-3, with 8 bases identical to TRBD1. The CDR3 spans 17 residues. CDR1 MGHRA and CDR2 YSYEKL come from the germline V gene. CDR3 DNA: TGCGCCAGCAGCGAAGACGGGCGGACAGGGCCTGGAAACACCATATATTTT. This codes for CASSEDGRTGPGNTIYF.

This sequence joins TRBV7-2 and TRBJ1-4; 8 positions match TRBD1. J lost 4 bases, V lost 5 bases, and 9 bases had no gene match. The CDR3 is made up of 16 amino acids. Per germline, CDR1 SGHTA and CDR2 FQGNSA. DNA for the CDR3: TGTGCCAGCAGCGCAAGGGGGACAGGTGTTAATGAAAAACTGTTTTTT. Translation gives CASSARGTGVNEKLFF.

The chain uses TRBV25-1 and TRBJ2-3, with a tentative D call TRBD1 (6 bases). The CDR3 runs 13 residues. The ends were cut back, 6 bases at V and 6 bases at J, with 13 bases in the middle. The germline V gene has CDR1 MGHDK and CDR2 SYGVNS. This CDR3 reads CASRTGLPDTQYF. The CDR3, as DNA: TGTGCCAGCAGGACAGGCCTCCCGGATACGCAGTATTTT.

The CDR3 DNA is TGTGCCAGCACTGACGGGTACGGGGGCACTGAAGCTTTCTTT. Protein sequence: CASTDGYGGTEAFF. The rearrangement links TRBV2 to TRBJ1-1; tentatively, D is TRBD1 (5 bases). This CDR3 has 14 amino acids. The germline V gene has CDR1 SNHLY and CDR2 FYNNEI. V shed 7 bases and J shed 4 bases, with 16 bases lying between them.

This rearrangement joins TRBV27 to TRBJ1-2, with D maybe TRBD1 (6 bases). Germline lookup yields CDR1 MNHEY and CDR2 SMNVEV (reference sequence). Trimming cost V 6 bases and J 4 bases, with 12 bases left between them. CDR3 length: 13 residues. In DNA, the CDR3 is TGTGCCAGCAGATTCTCAGGGGTCTATGGCTACACCTTC. It codes for CASRFSGVYGYTF.